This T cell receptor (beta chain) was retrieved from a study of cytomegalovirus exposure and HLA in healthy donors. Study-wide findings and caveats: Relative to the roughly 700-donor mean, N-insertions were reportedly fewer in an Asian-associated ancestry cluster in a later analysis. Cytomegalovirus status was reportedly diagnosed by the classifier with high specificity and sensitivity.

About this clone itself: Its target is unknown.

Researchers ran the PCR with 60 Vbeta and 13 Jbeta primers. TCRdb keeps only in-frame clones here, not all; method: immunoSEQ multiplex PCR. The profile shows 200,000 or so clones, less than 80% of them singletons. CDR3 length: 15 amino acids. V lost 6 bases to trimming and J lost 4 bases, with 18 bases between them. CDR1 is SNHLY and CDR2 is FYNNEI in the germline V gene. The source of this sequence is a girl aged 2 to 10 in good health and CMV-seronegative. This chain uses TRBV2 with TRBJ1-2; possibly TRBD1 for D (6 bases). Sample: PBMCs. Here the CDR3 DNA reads TGTGCCAGCAGATCCGAACAGCTCAGGGGCTATGGCTACACCTTC. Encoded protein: CASRSEQLRGYGYTF.